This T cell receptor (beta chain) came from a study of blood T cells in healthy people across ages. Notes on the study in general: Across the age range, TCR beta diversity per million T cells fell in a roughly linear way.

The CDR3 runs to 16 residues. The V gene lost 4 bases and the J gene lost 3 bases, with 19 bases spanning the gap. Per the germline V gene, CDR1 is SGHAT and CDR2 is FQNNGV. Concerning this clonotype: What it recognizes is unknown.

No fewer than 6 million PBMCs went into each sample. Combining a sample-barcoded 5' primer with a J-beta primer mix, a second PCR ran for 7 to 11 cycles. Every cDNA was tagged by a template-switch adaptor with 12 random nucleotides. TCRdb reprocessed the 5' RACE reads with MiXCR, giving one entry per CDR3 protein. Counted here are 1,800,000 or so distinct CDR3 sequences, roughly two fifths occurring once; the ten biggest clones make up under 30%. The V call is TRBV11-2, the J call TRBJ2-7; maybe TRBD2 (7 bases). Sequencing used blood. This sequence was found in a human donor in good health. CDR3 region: CASSWRRGRGGYEQYF. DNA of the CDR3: TGTGCCAGCAGCTGGCGGCGGGGGCGGGGTGGCTACGAGCAGTACTTC.